This T cell receptor (beta chain) is from a study of cytomegalovirus exposure and HLA in healthy donors. A multiplex PCR was run with 60 Vbeta primers and 13 Jbeta primers. Original methodology: The count from a later analysis was 79 million or so unique TCR beta chains, approximately 9.9 million of them shared. The data were produced by immunoSEQ multiplex PCR, yet TCRdb's version contains in-frame clones alone and is incomplete. The V and J calls and clone size are taken from that table; D and trimming were inferred from the DNA. The table lists around 210,000 clones, around four fifths of them singletons, with 2.5% to 3% in the top ten. Germline CDR1 and CDR2: MGHRA and YSYEKL. V lost 7 bases to trimming and J lost 4 bases; unmatched junction nucleotides: 7. The CDR3 is 15 amino acids.

The V gene is TRBV4-1, the J gene TRBJ2-6; 7 bases line up with TRBD1. The material sequenced was PBMCs. The source of this sequence is a woman aged 40-49 years in good health and CMV-seronegative. CDR3 nucleotide sequence: TGCGCCAGCACCCGGACAGGTACCGGGGCCAACGTCCTGACTTTC. As protein: CASTRTGTGANVLTF.